The rows below give T cell receptor beta chains drawn from one sample of a study of HIV-infected children after antiretroviral therapy interruption. TCRdb reanalysed the 3' RACE reads using MiXCR and keeps one entry per CDR3 protein. The sample records over 15,000 distinct CDR3 sequences, more than 3% being singletons. Material: CD45RA+ CD4+ T cells from PBMCs, obtained from a donor given antiretroviral therapy, either interrupted or continuous. These receptors came from a child aged 2-17 years with HIV. The CDR3 runs from the conserved cysteine through the conserved F or W. Each size is how often the clone was seen (once, few, many) or a class if it is expanded.

many,TRBJ1-5,TRBV7-2,CASSLRGRGGNQPQHF
many,TRBJ2-2,TRBV7-2,CASSLSRFAGELFF
many,TRBJ2-2,TRBV12-3/TRBV12-4,CARRQGATGELFF
many,TRBJ1-5,TRBV10-3,CAIRQQGGNQPQHF
many,TRBJ2-1,TRBV12-3/TRBV12-4,CASSFGEQFF
few,TRBJ2-6,TRBV7-3,CASSPLSHPSGANVLTF
many,TRBJ2-1,TRBV28,CASSPSGTGNYAEQFF
many,TRBJ1-4,TRBV19,CASTPAGLSEKLFF
many,TRBJ1-4,TRBV6-1,CASSSGTERDEKLFF
medium-sized,TRBJ1-1,TRBV12-3/TRBV12-4,CASSATGPNTEAFF
many,TRBJ1-1,TRBV20-1,CSAREGARTEAFF